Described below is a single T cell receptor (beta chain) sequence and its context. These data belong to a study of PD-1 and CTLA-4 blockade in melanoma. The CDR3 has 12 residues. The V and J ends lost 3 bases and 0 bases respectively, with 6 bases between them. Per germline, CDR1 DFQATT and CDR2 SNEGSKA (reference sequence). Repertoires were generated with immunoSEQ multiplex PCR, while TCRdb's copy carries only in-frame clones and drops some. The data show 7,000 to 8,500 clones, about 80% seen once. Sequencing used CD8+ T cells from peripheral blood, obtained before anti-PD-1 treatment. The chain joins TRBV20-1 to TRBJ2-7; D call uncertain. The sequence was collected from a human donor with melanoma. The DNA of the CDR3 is TGCAGTGCTAGTTACAACTCCTACGAGCAGTACTTC. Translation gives CSASYNSYEQYF.